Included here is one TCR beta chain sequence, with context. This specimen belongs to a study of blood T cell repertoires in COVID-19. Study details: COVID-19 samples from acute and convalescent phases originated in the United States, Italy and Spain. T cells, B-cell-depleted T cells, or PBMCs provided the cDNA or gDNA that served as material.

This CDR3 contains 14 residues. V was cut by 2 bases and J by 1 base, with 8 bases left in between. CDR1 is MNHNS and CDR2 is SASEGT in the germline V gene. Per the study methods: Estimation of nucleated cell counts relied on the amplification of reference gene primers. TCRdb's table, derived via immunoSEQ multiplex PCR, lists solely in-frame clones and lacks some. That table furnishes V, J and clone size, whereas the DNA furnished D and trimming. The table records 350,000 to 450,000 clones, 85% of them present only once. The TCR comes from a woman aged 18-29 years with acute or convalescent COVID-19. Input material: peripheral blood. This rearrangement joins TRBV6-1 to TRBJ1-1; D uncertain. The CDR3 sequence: CASSEWRGNTEAFF. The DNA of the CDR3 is TGTGCCAGCAGTGAATGGCGGGGGAACACTGAAGCTTTCTTT.